The 9 T cell receptor beta chains given below trace back to one sample, sequenced in a study of OX40 agonist ivuxolimab in advanced cancers. Libraries were constructed by the immunoSEQ multiplex PCR assay. TCRdb's version of the immuneACCESS table is confined to in-frame rearrangements and falls short of the full clone set. An unresolved V gene accounts for under half of the shortfall where checked; the remainder is of unknown origin. Recorded for this sample are tens of thousands of clones; over 75% of them occurred a single time. The ten largest account for approximately 10% of the sample. The source material was CD4+ or CD8+ T cells sorted from blood, sampled in a trial of the OX40 agonist ivuxolimab. Receptor source: an adult with an advanced solid tumor such as melanoma, head and neck, liver or kidney cancer.

This rearrangement joins TRBV14 to TRBJ1-4; 7 bases are a match to TRBD1. This CDR3 has 15 residues. Germline V CDR1 and CDR2: SGHDN, FVKESK. Germline trimming cut 6 bases from V and 0 bases from J; bases unmatched to any gene: 4. Here the CDR3 DNA reads TGTGCCAGCAGGGAGGACAGGACAACTAATGAAAAACTGTTTTTT. Its translation: CASREDRTTNEKLFF.

This sequence joins TRBV11-2 and TRBJ2-7, with a weak D call TRBD2 (7 bases). Germline loops: CDR1 SGHAT, CDR2 FQNNGV. Trimming removed 1 base from V and 5 bases from J, with 21 bases in between. CDR3 size: 17 residues. The CDR3 region is CASSLGGGRVQAHEQYF. The CDR3 nucleotides are TGTGCCAGCAGCTTAGGGGGGGGCAGGGTACAAGCCCACGAGCAGTACTTC.

The rearrangement joins TRBV5-5 to TRBJ1-2; tentatively, D is TRBD1 (6 bases). Trimming removed 4 bases from V and 4 bases from J, with 8 bases in between. Germline lookup yields CDR1 SGHKS and CDR2 YYEKEE (reference sequence). The CDR3 sequence is 12 residues long. This CDR3 is CASSMDSYGYTF. The CDR3 bases are TGTGCCAGCAGCATGGACAGCTATGGCTACACCTTC.

This sequence joins TRBV7-3 and TRBJ2-2; 7 bases are shared with TRBD1. Germline assignment: CDR1 SGHTA and CDR2 FQGTGA. The CDR3 length is 15 residues. J was trimmed by 1 base and V by 2 bases; bases with no gene match: 1. The CDR3 coding sequence is TGTGCCAGCAGCTTAGGGGACAGGAACACCGGGGAGCTGTTTTTT. Encoded protein: CASSLGDRNTGELFF.

In this sample, this clone turned up a few times. The V gene is TRBV19, the J gene TRBJ1-1, with a weak D call TRBD1 (5 bases). The CDR3 contains 14 residues. V lost 5 bases, J lost 0 bases, and 10 bases lay in between. Germline V lookup: CDR1 LNHDA, CDR2 SQIVND (reference sequence). CDR3 DNA: TGTGCCAGTAGTGCGGGACGGCTGAACACTGAAGCTTTCTTT. Translating gives CASSAGRLNTEAFF.

The genes are TRBV27 and TRBJ2-1; D is ambiguous. This CDR3 is built from 12 residues. Germline V gene data show CDR1 as MNHEY and CDR2 as SMNVEV (reference sequence). V lost 2 bases to trimming and J lost 10 bases, with 9 bases between them. The chain's CDR3 is CASSLRFGEQFF. CDR3 sequence (DNA): TGTGCCAGCAGTTTAAGGTTCGGAGAGCAGTTCTTC.

The rearrangement joins TRBV5-1 to TRBJ2-5; 8 bases map to TRBD1. The closer fit of TRBJ2-7 to the DNA end suggests the J call may be wrong. The CDR3 is 15 amino acids. The germline gives CDR1 SGHRS, CDR2 YFSETQ. In DNA, the CDR3 is TGCGCCAGCAGCTTGGCCCGGGACAGGTCCTACGAGCAGTACTTC. It is translated as CASSLARDRSYEQYF.

In its sample, this clone was seen a few times. V and J are TRBV11-2 and TRBJ1-1; 7 bases are a match to TRBD1. Germline V CDR1 and CDR2: SGHAT, FQNNGV. V gave up 5 bases and J gave up 5 bases; unmatched junction bases: 5. There are 13 residues in the CDR3. The CDR3 loop reads CASSPQGETEAFF. The CDR3 nucleotides are TGTGCCAGCAGCCCCCAGGGGGAGACTGAAGCTTTCTTT. Together with reference TRBV11-2 and TRBJ1-1, the CDR3 gives the full variable domain: EAGVAQSPRYKIIEKRQSVAFWCNPISGHATLYWYQQILGQGPKLLIQFQNNGVVDDSQLPKDRFSAERLKGVDSTLKIQPAKLEDSAVYLCASSPQGETEAFFGQGTRLTVV.

This chain connects TRBV5-1 to TRBJ2-3; perhaps TRBD2 as D (6 bases). The V and J ends lost 0 bases and 1 base respectively, with 15 bases between them. This CDR3 comprises 17 residues. Germline CDR1 reads SGHRS; CDR2 reads YFSETQ. In DNA form, the CDR3 reads TGCGCCAGCAGCTTGGGGTTGCGACTAGGGGGCACAGATACGCAGTATTTT. Protein: CASSLGLRLGGTDTQYF.